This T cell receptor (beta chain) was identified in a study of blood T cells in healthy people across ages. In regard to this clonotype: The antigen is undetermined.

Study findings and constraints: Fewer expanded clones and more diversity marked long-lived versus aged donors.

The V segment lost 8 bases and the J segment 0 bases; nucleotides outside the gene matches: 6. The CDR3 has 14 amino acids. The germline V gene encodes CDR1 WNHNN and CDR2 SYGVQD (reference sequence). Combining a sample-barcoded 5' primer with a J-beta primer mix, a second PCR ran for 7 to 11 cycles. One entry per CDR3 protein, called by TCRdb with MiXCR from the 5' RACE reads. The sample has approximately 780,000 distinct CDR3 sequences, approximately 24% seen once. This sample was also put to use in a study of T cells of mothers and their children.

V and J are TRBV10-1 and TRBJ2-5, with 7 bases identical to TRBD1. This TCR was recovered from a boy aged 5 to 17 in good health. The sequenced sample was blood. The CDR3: CASPWTGDQETQYF. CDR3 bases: TGCGCCAGCCCCTGGACAGGCGACCAAGAGACCCAGTACTTC.